The 14 T cell receptor beta chains presented below share a single source sample, sequenced in a study of beta chain features in type 1 diabetes. Study observations and caveats: Among patients with Type 1 diabetes, TCRB CDR3s were moderately but significantly shorter in every one of the four CD4+ subsets.

TCRB transcripts that were expressed got sequenced, as all of the isolated RNA had been reverse transcribed. Clones were sequenced by immunoSEQ multiplex PCR, and TCRdb holds only the in-frame ones, with some missing. The sample comprises some 640,000 clones, roughly an eighth of which are singletons, and less than 0.04% rests with the top ten. For these TCRs, the target antigens are not known. The sample consisted of naive CD4+ T cells from blood. These receptors were taken from a man aged 18 to 35 with type 1 diabetes.

This clone has just a few counts. The chain combines TRBV11-1 with TRBJ2-7; D is ambiguous. Trimming took 5 bases from V and 4 from J, leaving 12 bases between them. Germline loops: CDR1 SGHAT, CDR2 FQDESV (reference sequence). The CDR3 consists of 13 residues. The CDR3 DNA sequence: TGTGCCAGCAGCGCCAGAGAAGCGTACGAGCAGTACTTC. Its protein product is CASSAREAYEQYF.

The J gene is TRBJ2-5, the V gene TRBV28, with TRBD1 matching 7 bases. Trimming cost V 6 bases and J 7 bases; bases outside gene matches: 14. The length of the CDR3 is 15 residues. CDR1 is MDHEN and CDR2 is SYDVKM in the germline V gene. CDR3 sequence: CASSEIQTGMGTQYF. The CDR3 DNA reads as TGTGCCAGCAGCGAGATACAGACAGGGATGGGGACCCAGTACTTC.

The V call is TRBV29-1, the J call TRBJ2-3, with 10 bases identical to TRBD2. There are 12 residues in the CDR3. V was pared by 6 bases and J by 4 bases, with 1 base of the junction left unmatched. Germline CDR1 and CDR2: SQVTM and ANQGSEA. The DNA for the CDR3 is TGCAGCGTGAGCGGGAGGGCAGATACGCAGTATTTT. Protein product: CSVSGRADTQYF.

The V call is TRBV25-1, the J call TRBJ1-6; D is perhaps TRBD1 (5 bases). V was clipped by 2 bases and J by 11 bases, with 25 bases between them. CDR1 is MGHDK and CDR2 is SYGVNS in the germline V gene. The CDR3 is 18 residues long. DNA of the CDR3: TGTGCCAGCAGTGAAAAACGTGCCGGGGCCCAGGGTGCTGCACCCCTCCACTTT. Translated: CASSEKRAGAQGAAPLHF.

The rearrangement links TRBV29-1 to TRBJ1-1; weak D call: TRBD1 (5 bases). CDR3 length: 14 amino acids. Germline V gene data show CDR1 as SQVTM and CDR2 as ANQGSEA. Trimming stripped 5 bases from V and 1 base from J, with 14 bases between. The CDR3, as DNA: TGCAGCGTTTCGAGGACAATTAGGAACACTGAAGCTTTCTTT. Protein: CSVSRTIRNTEAFF. The variable domain in full, completed from reference TRBV29-1 and TRBJ1-1, reads SAVISQKPSRDICQRGTSLTIQCQVDSQVTMMFWYRQQPGQSLTLIATANQGSEATYESGFVIDKFPISRPNLTFSTLTVSNMSPEDSSIYLCSVSRTIRNTEAFFGQGTRLTVV.

V is TRBV6-5 and J is TRBJ2-3; D is perhaps TRBD1 (5 bases). The germline V gene encodes CDR1 MNHEY and CDR2 SVGAGI. The CDR3 extends over 15 amino acids. Trimming took off 2 bases at V and 3 bases at J, with 12 bases between the two ends. The CDR3 here is CASSYGQGGTDTQYF. The CDR3 bases are TGTGCCAGCAGTTACGGCCAGGGTGGTACAGATACGCAGTATTTT.

This chain joins TRBV19 and TRBJ1-2; no firm D call. The CDR3 loop spans 15 amino acids. From germline, CDR1 is LNHDA and CDR2 SQIVND (reference sequence). V lost 1 base and J lost 4, with 13 bases in between. The CDR3 DNA follows: TGTGCCAGTAGTATAGGAACTGCCGCGGGCTATGGCTACACCTTC. It yields the protein CASSIGTAAGYGYTF.

This chain uses TRBV29-1 with TRBJ2-5, with 10 bases fitting TRBD2. Germline CDR1 is SQVTM and CDR2 is ANQGSEA. The ends lost 3 bases at V and 4 bases at J; junction bases unmatched: 2. The length of the CDR3 is 13 residues. The CDR3 coding sequence is TGCAGCGTTGAGTCTAGCGGGAGAGAGACCCAGTACTTC. Translating gives CSVESSGRETQYF.

This rearrangement joins TRBV29-1 to TRBJ2-1; 7 bases align to TRBD2. Germline V gene sequence: CDR1 SQVTM, CDR2 ANQGSEA. V was clipped by 4 bases and J by 7 bases; unmatched bases: 10. This CDR3 spans 14 amino acids. CDR3 protein: CSVGVWRELNEQFF. In DNA, the CDR3 is TGCAGCGTTGGGGTGTGGCGGGAGTTGAATGAGCAGTTCTTC.

V and J are TRBV7-2 and TRBJ1-1; D call uncertain. Looked up from germline, CDR1 is SGHTA and CDR2 is FQGNSA. V lost 1 base, J lost 7 bases, and 10 bases lay in between. The CDR3 extends over 13 amino acids. In DNA, the CDR3 is TGTGCCAGCAGCTTAGAGGGCCGCTATGAAGCTTTCTTT. Its protein is CASSLEGRYEAFF.

The gene calls are TRBV29-1 and TRBJ1-2; a possible D gene is TRBD1 (6 bases). Between the trimmed V and J ends, which lost 0 bases and 2 bases, there was a span of 10 bases. This CDR3 contains 14 residues. The V gene's germline CDR1 is SQVTM and CDR2 ANQGSEA. As DNA, the CDR3 is TGCAGCGTTGAAGATCGGACAGCCAACTATGGCTACACCTTC. This encodes CSVEDRTANYGYTF.

The chain joins TRBV5-1 to TRBJ2-7, with D maybe TRBD2 (5 bases). Germline assignment: CDR1 SGHRS and CDR2 YFSETQ. V lost 2 bases, J lost 7 bases, and 16 bases lay in between. The CDR3 has 14 residues. This CDR3 reads CASSLEAQIAEQYF. CDR3 DNA: TGCGCCAGCAGCTTAGAGGCCCAAATAGCGGAGCAGTACTTC.

The chain employs TRBV5-1 and TRBJ2-7; 13 nucleotides match TRBD2. The germline CDR1 and CDR2 sequences are SGHRS and YFSETQ. This CDR3 has 14 amino acids. Trimming at V came to 5 bases and at J to 3 bases, leaving 2 bases not matched to a gene. CDR3 sequence: CASRGTSGVYEQYF. Written as DNA, the CDR3 is TGCGCCAGCAGAGGGACTAGCGGGGTCTACGAGCAGTACTTC. The full variable domain, its missing parts supplied by reference TRBV5-1 and TRBJ2-7, is KAGVTQTPRYLIKTRGQQVTLSCSPISGHRSVSWYQQTPGQGLQFLFEYFSETQRNKGNFPGRFSGRQFSNSRSEMNVSTLELGDSALYLCASRGTSGVYEQYFGPGTRLTVT.

The J gene is TRBJ2-7, the V gene TRBV6-5; D is uncertain. The CDR3 contains 13 residues. Germline V gene lookup returns CDR1 MNHEY and CDR2 SVGAGI. V was clipped by 6 bases and J by 7 bases, with 16 bases between them. The CDR3 region is CASRTTVSGEQYF. CDR3 coding DNA: TGTGCCAGCAGGACGACGGTCTCCGGAGAGCAGTACTTC.